This TCR beta chain is from a study of OX40 agonist ivuxolimab in advanced cancers. At the level of the study: The patients got ivuxolimab, which is an agonistic anti-OX40 (CD134) antibody.

The assay was immunoSEQ multiplex PCR, and TCRdb's table has in-frame clones only and misses some. The data show approximately 23,000 clones, around nine tenths seen once. Study-wide points: CD4+ and CD8+ blood T cells expanded clonally by week 6 at 0.1 to 3.0 mg/kg.

The CDR3 contains 16 residues. CDR1 and CDR2 (germline): LGHNA, YSLEER. V dropped 0 bases and J dropped 1 base, with 12 bases sitting between them. Comment on this clone: Its matching antigen is unknown.

This specimen was CD4+ or CD8+ T cells sorted from blood, taken in a trial of the OX40 agonist ivuxolimab. This rearrangement joins TRBV4-3 to TRBJ2-5, with D maybe TRBD1 (5 bases). The source of this sequence is an adult with an advanced solid tumor such as melanoma, head and neck, liver or kidney cancer. CDR3 sequence: CASSQDWGRAQETQYF. The CDR3 region has the DNA TGCGCCAGCAGCCAAGACTGGGGCAGGGCCCAAGAGACCCAGTACTTC.